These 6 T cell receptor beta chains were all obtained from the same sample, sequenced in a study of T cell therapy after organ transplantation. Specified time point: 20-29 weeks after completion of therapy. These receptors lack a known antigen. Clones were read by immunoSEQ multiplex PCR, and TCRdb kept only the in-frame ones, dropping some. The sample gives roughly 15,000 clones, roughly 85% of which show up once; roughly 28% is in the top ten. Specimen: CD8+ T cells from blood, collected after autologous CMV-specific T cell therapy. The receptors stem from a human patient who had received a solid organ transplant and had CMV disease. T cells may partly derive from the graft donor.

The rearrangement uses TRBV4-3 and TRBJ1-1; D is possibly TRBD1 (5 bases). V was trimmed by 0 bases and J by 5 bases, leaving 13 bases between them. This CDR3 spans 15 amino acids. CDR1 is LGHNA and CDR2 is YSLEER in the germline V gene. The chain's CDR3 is CASSQDRWGLTEAFF. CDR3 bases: TGCGCCAGCAGCCAAGATCGTTGGGGGTTAACTGAAGCTTTCTTT.

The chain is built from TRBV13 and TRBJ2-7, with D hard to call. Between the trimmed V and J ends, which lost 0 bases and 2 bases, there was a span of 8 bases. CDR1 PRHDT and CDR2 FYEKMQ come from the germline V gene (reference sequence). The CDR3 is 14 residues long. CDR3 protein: CASSLGAQTYEQYF. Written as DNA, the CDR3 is TGTGCCAGCAGCTTAGGAGCGCAGACCTACGAGCAGTACTTC.

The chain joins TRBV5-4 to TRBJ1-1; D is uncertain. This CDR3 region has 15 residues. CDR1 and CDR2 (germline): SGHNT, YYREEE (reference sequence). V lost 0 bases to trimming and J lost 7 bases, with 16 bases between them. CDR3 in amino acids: CASSLGSVTSSEAFF. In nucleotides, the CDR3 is TGTGCCAGCAGCTTGGGTTCTGTAACCAGTAGTGAAGCTTTCTTT.

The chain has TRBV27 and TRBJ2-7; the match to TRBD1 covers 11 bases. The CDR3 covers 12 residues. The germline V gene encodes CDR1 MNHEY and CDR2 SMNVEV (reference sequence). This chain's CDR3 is CGAGTGGYEQYF. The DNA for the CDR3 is TGTGGGGCCGGGACAGGGGGCTACGAGCAGTACTTC.

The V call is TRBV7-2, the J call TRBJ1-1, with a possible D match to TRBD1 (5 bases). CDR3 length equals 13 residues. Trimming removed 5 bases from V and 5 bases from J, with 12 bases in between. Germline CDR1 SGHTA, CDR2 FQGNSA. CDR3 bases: TGTGCCAGCAGCCCCCTCCCAGGGACTGAAGCTTTCTTT. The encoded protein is CASSPLPGTEAFF.

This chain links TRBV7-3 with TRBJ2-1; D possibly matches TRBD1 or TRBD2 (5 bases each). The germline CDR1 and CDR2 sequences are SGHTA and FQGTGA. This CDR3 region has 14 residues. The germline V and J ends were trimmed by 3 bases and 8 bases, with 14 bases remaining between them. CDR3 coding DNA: TGTGCCAGCAGCTTCATGGGGGTCCGGGATGAGCAGTTCTTC. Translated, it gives CASSFMGVRDEQFF.